The 13 T cell receptor beta chains below come from one sample, sequenced in a study of T cells in Graves' hyperthyroidism and ophthalmopathy. It was RNA transcripts that yielded the amplified TCR beta CDR3 regions. During a first-round RT-PCR of the TCR CDR3, the HTBI primer set was used. TCRdb redid the calling of the multiplex PCR reads with MiXCR, one entry per CDR3 protein. The sample shows about 540,000 distinct CDR3 sequences, more than 45% of them seen only once. Material: peripheral blood or thyroid tissue (not recorded which). The receptors derive from a young woman with Graves' hyperthyroidism.

The CDR3 region is CASSPMGGSEAFF. The CDR3 DNA reads as TGTGCCAGCAGCCCCATGGGGGGCTCTGAAGCTTTCTTT. The rearrangement links TRBV9 to TRBJ1-1, with TRBD1 as a possible D gene (6 bases). The CDR3 has 13 residues. With 4 bases removed from V and 6 bases from J, the gap between germline ends came to 13 bases. The germline gives CDR1 SGDLS, CDR2 YYNGEE.

In this sample, this clonotype turned up once. The rearrangement links TRBV2 to TRBJ2-7; 9 nucleotides match TRBD2. V lost 7 bases and J lost 7; bases outside the gene matches: 14. Per the germline V gene, CDR1 is SNHLY and CDR2 is FYNNEI. The CDR3 covers 15 residues. Here the CDR3 DNA reads TGTGCCAGCACCTGGGCCGGGACTAGCTTCCTTGAGCAGTACTTC. Translating it yields CASTWAGTSFLEQYF.

V is TRBV10-3 and J is TRBJ1-5; TRBD1 matches 7 bases. This CDR3 has 14 amino acids. The trim removed 4 bases at V and 5 bases at J, leaving 5 bases unmatched. Germline V lookup: CDR1 ENHRY, CDR2 SYGVKD. This chain's CDR3 is CAISAGQVDQPQHF. CDR3 in DNA: TGTGCCATCAGTGCCGGACAGGTAGATCAGCCCCAGCATTTT.

This clonotype appeared a few times. The genes are TRBV4-1 and TRBJ1-4; TRBD1 agrees at 8 bases. V lost 0 bases to trimming and J lost 7 bases; unmatched junction nucleotides: 4. Germline CDR1 and CDR2: MGHRA and YSYEKL. CDR3 length: 15 residues. CDR3: CASSQDGQGGEKLFF. The CDR3 DNA reads as TGCGCCAGCAGCCAAGATGGACAGGGAGGTGAAAAACTGTTTTTT.

To note about this clonotype: A much larger clone lies one base from this, so it may be a read error. The rearrangement uses TRBV7-9 and TRBJ1-4; 9 nucleotides match TRBD1. The germline CDR1 and CDR2 sequences are SEHNR and FQNEAQ (reference sequence). V shed 5 bases and J 7 bases; nucleotides not matched to a gene: 8. This CDR3 comprises 15 residues. The CDR3 here is CASSLTGGRSEKLFF. The CDR3, as DNA: TGTGCCAGCAGCCTTACAGGGGGCAGAAGTGAAAAACTGTTTTTT.

This clonotype was detected many times. This chain joins TRBV6-5 and TRBJ1-1; TRBD1 agrees at 9 bases. Germline loops: CDR1 MNHEY, CDR2 SVGAGI. There are 12 residues in the CDR3. J was trimmed by 10 bases and V by 8 bases; bases with no gene match: 8. The DNA of the CDR3 is TGTGCCAGCCGAAACAGGGGGCGCCGAGCTTTCTTT. As protein: CASRNRGRRAFF.

The chain employs TRBV7-2 and TRBJ2-7, with D possibly matching TRBD2 (5 bases). This CDR3 region has 15 residues. Germline lookup yields CDR1 SGHTA and CDR2 FQGNSA. V lost 4 bases and J lost 0, with 13 bases in between. CDR3 sequence reads: CASSSRLTSSYEQYF. The CDR3 DNA follows: TGTGCCAGCAGCTCACGACTCACTAGCTCCTACGAGCAGTACTTC.

This chain connects TRBV2 to TRBJ1-6; a weak D match, TRBD1 (6 bases). The CDR3 extends over 15 amino acids. Germline V CDR1 and CDR2: SNHLY, FYNNEI. V was trimmed by 3 bases and J by 9 bases, leaving 15 bases between them. CDR3 sequence reads: CASSEGRGGGSPLHF. The CDR3 nucleotides read TGTGCCAGCAGTGAGGGCCGGGGGGGCGGTTCACCCCTCCACTTT.

This clonotype was observed at least ten times. V gene TRBV27 combines with J gene TRBJ2-7; possible D gene TRBD1, 6 bases. CDR3 length: 11 residues. The V end was cut by 8 bases, the J end by 6 bases, with 11 bases between. Germline lookup yields CDR1 MNHEY and CDR2 SMNVEV (reference sequence). This CDR3 is CASQRGTEQYF. CDR3 coding DNA: TGTGCCAGCCAAAGGGGGACCGAGCAGTACTTC.

The sample holds one count of this clonotype. The chain joins TRBV4-3 to TRBJ1-6; 9 nucleotides agree with TRBD1. The CDR3 runs to 17 residues. Trimming took 4 bases from V and 10 from J; bases not matched to a gene: 14. Germline loops: CDR1 LGHNA, CDR2 YSLEER. CDR3 in amino acids: CASSRSGTGLQWSPLHF. In nucleotides, the CDR3 is TGCGCCAGCAGCCGATCCGGGACAGGGTTACAGTGGTCACCCCTCCACTTT.

Details on this clonotype: The junction and the germline gene differ at one end; a read error may be behind it. The chain carries TRBV9 and TRBJ1-4, with 8 bases identical to TRBD1. This CDR3 region has 15 residues. Germline V gene sequence: CDR1 SGDLS, CDR2 YYNGEE. The CDR3 spells CASSVAQGADEKLFF. The CDR3 bases are TGTGCCAGCAGCGTAGCGCAGGGGGCAGATGAAAAGCTGTTTTTT.

This clonotype has ten or more counts. The chain couples TRBV5-1 to TRBJ2-7, with 8 bases that match TRBD2. Germline V lookup: CDR1 SGHRS, CDR2 YFSETQ. The CDR3 is 13 amino acids. V dropped 2 bases and J dropped 4; count of bases not matched to a gene: 2. The CDR3 bases are TGCGCCAGCAGCTTTGAGCGGGGGTACGAGCAGTACTTC. Residues: CASSFERGYEQYF.

The chain employs TRBV2 and TRBJ2-5, with 15 bases aligning to TRBD2. Germline CDR1 and CDR2: SNHLY and FYNNEI. V was clipped by 4 bases and J by 5 bases; unmatched bases: 5. This CDR3 has 16 amino acids. The CDR3 protein is CASSGIGLAGGETQYF. The CDR3 DNA sequence: TGTGCCAGCAGTGGGATAGGACTAGCGGGAGGGGAGACCCAGTACTTC. The full variable domain, completed using reference TRBV2 and TRBJ2-5, is EPEVTQTPSHQVTQMGQEVILRCVPISNHLYFYWYRQILGQKVEFLVSFYNNEISEKSEIFDDQFSVERPDGSNFTLKIRSTKLEDSAMYFCASSGIGLAGGETQYFGPGTRLLVL.